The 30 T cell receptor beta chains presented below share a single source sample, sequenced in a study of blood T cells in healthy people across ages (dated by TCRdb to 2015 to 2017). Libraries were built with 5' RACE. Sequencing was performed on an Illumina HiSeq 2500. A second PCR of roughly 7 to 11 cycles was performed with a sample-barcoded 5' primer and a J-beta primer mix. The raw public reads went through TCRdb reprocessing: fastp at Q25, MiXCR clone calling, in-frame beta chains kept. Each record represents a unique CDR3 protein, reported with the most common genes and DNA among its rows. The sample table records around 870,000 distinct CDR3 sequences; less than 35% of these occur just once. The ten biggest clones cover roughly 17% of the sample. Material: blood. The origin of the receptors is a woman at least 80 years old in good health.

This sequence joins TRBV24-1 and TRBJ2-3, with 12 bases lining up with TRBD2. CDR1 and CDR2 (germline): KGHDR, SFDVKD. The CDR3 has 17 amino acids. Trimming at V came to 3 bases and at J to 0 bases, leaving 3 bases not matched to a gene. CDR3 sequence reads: CATSDATSGGSTDTQYF. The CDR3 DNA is TGTGCCACCAGTGATGCGACTAGCGGGGGTAGCACAGATACGCAGTATTTT.

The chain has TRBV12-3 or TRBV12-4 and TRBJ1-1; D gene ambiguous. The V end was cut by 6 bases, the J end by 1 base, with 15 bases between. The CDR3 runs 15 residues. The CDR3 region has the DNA TGTGCCAGCAGCCCCTCGCCGGGCTGGAACACTGAAGCTTTCTTT. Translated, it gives CASSPSPGWNTEAFF.

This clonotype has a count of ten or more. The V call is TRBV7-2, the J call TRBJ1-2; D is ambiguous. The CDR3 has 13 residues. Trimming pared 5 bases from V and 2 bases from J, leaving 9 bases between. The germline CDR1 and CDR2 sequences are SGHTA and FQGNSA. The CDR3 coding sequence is TGTGCCAGCAGCCCCCATATAAACTATGGCTACACCTTC. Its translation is CASSPHINYGYTF.

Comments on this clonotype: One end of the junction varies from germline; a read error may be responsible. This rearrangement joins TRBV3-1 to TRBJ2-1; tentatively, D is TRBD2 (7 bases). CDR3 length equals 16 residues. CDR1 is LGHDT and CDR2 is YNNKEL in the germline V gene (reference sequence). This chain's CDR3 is CASSQAWGGSSNEQFF. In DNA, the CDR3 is TGTGCCAGCAGCCAAGCGTGGGGGGGCTCCTCCAATGAGCAGTTCTTC.

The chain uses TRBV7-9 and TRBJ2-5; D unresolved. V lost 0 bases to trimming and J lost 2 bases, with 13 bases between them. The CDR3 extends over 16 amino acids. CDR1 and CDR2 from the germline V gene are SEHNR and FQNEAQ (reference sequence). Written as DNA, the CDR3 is TGTGCCAGCAGCTTAGCAGCCGGCAGGACGCAAGAGACCCAGTACTTC. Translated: CASSLAAGRTQETQYF.

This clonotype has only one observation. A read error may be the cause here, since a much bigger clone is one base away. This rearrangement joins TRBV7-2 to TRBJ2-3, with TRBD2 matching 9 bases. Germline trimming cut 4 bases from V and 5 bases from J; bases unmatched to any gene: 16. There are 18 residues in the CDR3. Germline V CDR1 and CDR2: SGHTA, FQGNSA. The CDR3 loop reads CASSSPSGRGGLVDTQYF. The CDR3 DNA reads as TGTGCCAGCAGCTCCCCCTCCGGGCGGGGGGGCCTTGTAGATACGCAGTATTTT. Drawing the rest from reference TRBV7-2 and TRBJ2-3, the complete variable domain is GAGVSQSPSNKVTEKGKDVELRCDPISGHTALYWYRQSLGQGLEFLIYFQGNSAPDKSGLPSDRFSAERTGGSVSTLTIQRTQQEDSAVYLCASSSPSGRGGLVDTQYFGPGTRLTVL.

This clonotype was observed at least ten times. CDR3 in DNA: TGTGCCAGCAGTTACTATTCCGCCGGACAGATAAATCAGCCCCAGCATTTT. It translates to CASSYYSAGQINQPQHF. This chain connects TRBV6-6 to TRBJ1-5, with D possibly matching TRBD1 (6 bases). The germline gives CDR1 MNHNY, CDR2 SVGAGI (reference sequence). V was cut by 1 base and J by 4 bases, with 17 bases left in between. The CDR3 has 17 residues.

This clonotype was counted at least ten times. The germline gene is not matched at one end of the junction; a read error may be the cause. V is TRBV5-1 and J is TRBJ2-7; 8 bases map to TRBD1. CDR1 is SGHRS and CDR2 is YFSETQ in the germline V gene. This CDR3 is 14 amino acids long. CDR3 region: CASSLGQGSYEQYF. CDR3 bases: TGTGCCAGCAGCCTTGGACAGGGTTCCTACGAGCAGTACTTC. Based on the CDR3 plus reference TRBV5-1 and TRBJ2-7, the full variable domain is KAGVTQTPRYLIKTRGQQVTLSCSPISGHRSVSWYQQTPGQGLQFLFEYFSETQRNKGNFPGRFSGRQFSNSRSEMNVSTLELGDSALYLCASSLGQGSYEQYFGPGTRLTVT.

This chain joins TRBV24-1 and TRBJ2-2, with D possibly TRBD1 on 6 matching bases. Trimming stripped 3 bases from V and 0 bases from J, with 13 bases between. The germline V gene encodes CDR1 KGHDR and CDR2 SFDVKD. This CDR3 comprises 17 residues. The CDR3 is CATSDVTGHANTGELFF. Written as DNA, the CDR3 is TGTGCCACCAGTGATGTCACGGGACATGCGAACACCGGGGAGCTGTTTTTT.

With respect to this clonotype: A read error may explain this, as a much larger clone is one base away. The CDR3 bases are TGTGCCAGCAGCTTTATGGGACATACCACAGATACGCAGTATTTT. This sequence encodes CASSFMGHTTDTQYF. The V call is TRBV5-4, the J call TRBJ2-3; tentatively, D is TRBD1 (6 bases). Trimming left V 2 bases short and J 2 bases short, with 12 bases between. CDR1 and CDR2 (germline): SGHNT, YYREEE (reference sequence). This CDR3 has 15 residues.

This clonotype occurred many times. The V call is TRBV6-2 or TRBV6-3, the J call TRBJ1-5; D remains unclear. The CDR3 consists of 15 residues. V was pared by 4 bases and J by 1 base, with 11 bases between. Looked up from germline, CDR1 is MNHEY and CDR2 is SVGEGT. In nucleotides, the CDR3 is TGTGCCAGCAGTTCGGGGTTGTGGAGCAATCAGCCCCAGCATTTT. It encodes CASSSGLWSNQPQHF.

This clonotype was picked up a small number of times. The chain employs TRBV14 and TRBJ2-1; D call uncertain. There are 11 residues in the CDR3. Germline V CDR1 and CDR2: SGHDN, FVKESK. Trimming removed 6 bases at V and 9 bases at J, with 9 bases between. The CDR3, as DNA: TGTGCCAGCAGTGGAAGGCGTGAGCAGTTCTTC. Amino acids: CASSGRREQFF.

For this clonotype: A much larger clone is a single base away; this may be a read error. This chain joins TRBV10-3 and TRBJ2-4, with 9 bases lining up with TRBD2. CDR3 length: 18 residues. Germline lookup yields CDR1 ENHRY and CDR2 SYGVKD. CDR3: CANSVGGGDVSAKNIQYF. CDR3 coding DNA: TGTGCCAACAGTGTCGGCGGGGGGGACGTCTCGGCCAAAAACATTCAGTACTTC.

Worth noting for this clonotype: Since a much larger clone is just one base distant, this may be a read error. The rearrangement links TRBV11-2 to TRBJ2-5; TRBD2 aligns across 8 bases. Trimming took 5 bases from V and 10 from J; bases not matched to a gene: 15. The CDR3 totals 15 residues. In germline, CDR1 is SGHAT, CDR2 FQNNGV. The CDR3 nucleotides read TGTGCCAGCAGCCGTAGCGGGGAGGCTCGGGGGTTCCAGTACTTC. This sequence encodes CASSRSGEARGFQYF.

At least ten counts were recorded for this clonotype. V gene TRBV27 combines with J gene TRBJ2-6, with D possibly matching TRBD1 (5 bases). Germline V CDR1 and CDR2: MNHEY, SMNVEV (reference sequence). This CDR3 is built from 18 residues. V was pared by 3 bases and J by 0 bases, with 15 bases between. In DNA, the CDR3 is TGTGCCAGCAGTTTCGCAGGGCGAGGATTCTCTGGGGCCAACGTCCTGACTTTC. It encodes CASSFAGRGFSGANVLTF.

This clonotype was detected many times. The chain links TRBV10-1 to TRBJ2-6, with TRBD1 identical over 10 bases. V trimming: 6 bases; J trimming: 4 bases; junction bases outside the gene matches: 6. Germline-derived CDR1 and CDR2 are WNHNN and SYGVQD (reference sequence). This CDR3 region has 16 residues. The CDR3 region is CASSEGQGPGANVLTF. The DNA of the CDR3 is TGCGCCAGCAGCGAGGGACAGGGGCCCGGGGCCAACGTCCTGACTTTC.

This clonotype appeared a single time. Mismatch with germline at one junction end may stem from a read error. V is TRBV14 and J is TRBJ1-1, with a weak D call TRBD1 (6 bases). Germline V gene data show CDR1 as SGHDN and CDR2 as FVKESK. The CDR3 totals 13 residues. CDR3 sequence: CASSLDRNTKAFF. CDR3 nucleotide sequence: TGTGCCAGCAGCCTAGACAGGAACACTAAAGCTTTCTTT.

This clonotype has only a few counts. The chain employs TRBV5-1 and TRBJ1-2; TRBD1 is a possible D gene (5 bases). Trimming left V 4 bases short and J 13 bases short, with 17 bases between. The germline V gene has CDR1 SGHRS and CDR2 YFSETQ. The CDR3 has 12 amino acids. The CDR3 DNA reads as TGCGCCAGCAGCCCCCGGGGGGTGGAATCCACCTTC. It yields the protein CASSPRGVESTF.

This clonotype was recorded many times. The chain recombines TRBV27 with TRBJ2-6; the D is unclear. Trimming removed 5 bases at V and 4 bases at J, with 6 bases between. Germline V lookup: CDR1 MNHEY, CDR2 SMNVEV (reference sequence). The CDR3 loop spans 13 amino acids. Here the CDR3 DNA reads TGTGCCAGCAGTCTCCAGGGGGCCAACGTCCTGACTTTC. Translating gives CASSLQGANVLTF.

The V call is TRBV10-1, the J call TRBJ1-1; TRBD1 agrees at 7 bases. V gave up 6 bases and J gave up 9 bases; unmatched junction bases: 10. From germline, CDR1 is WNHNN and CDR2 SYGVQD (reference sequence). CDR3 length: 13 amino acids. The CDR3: CASSAGTQGKAFF. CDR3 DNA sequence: TGCGCCAGCAGCGCAGGCACACAGGGGAAAGCTTTCTTT.

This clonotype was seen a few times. The CDR3 nucleotides read TGTGCCAGCAGCGAATACCGGGACAGAAACACCGGGGAGCTGTTTTTT. This codes for CASSEYRDRNTGELFF. The gene calls are TRBV6-2 or TRBV6-3 and TRBJ2-2, with 7 positions matching TRBD1. The CDR3 extends over 16 amino acids. V lost 6 bases, J lost 2 bases, and 9 bases stayed unmatched. The germline V gene encodes CDR1 MNHEY and CDR2 SVGEGT.

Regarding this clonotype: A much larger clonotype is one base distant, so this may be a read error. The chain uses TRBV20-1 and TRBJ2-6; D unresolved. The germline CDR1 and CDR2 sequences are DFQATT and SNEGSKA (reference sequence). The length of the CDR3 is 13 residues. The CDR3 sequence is CGAREGGANVLTF. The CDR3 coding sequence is TGCGGTGCTAGAGAAGGCGGGGCCAACGTCCTGACTTTC.

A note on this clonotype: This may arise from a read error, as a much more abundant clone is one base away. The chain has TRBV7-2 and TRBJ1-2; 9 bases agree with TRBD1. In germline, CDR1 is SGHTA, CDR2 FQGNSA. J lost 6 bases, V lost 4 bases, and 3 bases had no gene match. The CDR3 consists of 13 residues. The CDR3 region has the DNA TGTGCCAGCAGCTGGAGGACAGGGGATGGCTACACCTTC. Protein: CASSWRTGDGYTF. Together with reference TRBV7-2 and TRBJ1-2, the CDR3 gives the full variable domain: GAGVSQSPSNKVTEKGKDVELRCDPISGHTALYWYRQSLGQGLEFLIYFQGNSAPDKSGLPSDRFSAERTGGSVSTLTIQRTQQEDSAVYLCASSWRTGDGYTFGSGTRLTVV.

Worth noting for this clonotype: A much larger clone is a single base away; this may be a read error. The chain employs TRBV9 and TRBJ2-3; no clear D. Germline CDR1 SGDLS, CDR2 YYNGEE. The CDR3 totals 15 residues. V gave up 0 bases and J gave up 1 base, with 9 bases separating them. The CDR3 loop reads CASSVGVMGTDTQYF. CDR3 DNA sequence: TGTGCCAGCAGCGTAGGGGTTATGGGCACAGATACGCAGTATTTT. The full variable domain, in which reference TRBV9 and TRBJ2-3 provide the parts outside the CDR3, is DSGVTQTPKHLITATGQRVTLRCSPRSGDLSVYWYQQSLDQGLQFLIQYYNGEERAKGNILERFSAQQFPDLHSELNLSSLELGDSALYFCASSVGVMGTDTQYFGPGTRLTVL.

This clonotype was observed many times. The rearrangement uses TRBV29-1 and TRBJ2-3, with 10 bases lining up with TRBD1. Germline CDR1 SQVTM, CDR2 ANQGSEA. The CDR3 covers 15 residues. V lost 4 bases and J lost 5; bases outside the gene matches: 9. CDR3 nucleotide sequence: TGCAGCGTTGCTGCCGGGACAGGGGTTGGAGATACGCAGTATTTT. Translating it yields CSVAAGTGVGDTQYF.

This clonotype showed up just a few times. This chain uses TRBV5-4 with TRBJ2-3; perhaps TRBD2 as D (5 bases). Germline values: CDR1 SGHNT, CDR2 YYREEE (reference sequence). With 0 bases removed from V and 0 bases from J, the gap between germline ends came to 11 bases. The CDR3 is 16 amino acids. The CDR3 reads CASSLGSSVSTDTQYF. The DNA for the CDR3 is TGTGCCAGCAGCTTGGGGAGTAGCGTTAGCACAGATACGCAGTATTTT.

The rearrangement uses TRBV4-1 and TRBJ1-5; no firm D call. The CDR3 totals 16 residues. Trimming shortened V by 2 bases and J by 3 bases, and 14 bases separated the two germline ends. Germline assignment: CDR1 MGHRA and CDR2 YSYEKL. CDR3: CASSQMPGRSNQPQHF. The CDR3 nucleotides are TGCGCCAGCAGCCAAATGCCCGGACGTTCCAATCAGCCCCAGCATTTT.

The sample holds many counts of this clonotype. The CDR3 coding sequence is TGTGCCAGCAGTTTCGCAGGACTAGCGGGGGGCAGCACAGATACGCAGTATTTT. Translated: CASSFAGLAGGSTDTQYF. The chain uses TRBV28 and TRBJ2-3; 14 bases are a match to TRBD2. V lost 3 bases and J lost 0; bases outside the gene matches: 5. CDR1 is MDHEN, CDR2 SYDVKM, per germline. The CDR3 runs 18 residues.

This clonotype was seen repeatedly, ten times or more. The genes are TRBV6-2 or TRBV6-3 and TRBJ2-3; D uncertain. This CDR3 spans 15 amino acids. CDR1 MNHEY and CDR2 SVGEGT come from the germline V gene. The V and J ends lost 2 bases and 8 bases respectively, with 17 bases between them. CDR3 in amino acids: CASSYPRLAYVTQYF. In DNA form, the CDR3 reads TGTGCCAGCAGTTACCCCCGGTTGGCCTATGTTACGCAGTATTTT.

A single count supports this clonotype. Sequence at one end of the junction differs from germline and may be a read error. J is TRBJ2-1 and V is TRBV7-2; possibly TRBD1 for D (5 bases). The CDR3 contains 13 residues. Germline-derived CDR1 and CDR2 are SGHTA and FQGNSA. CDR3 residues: CACSLRVEETQFF. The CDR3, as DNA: TGTGCCTGCAGCCTCAGGGTTGAAGAGACCCAGTTCTTC.